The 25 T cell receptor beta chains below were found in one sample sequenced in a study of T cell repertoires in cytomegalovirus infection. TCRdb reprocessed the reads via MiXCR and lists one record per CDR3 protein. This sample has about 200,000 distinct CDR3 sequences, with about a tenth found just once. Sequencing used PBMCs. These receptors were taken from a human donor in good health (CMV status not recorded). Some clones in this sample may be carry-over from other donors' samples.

DNA for the CDR3: TGCAGCGTTCCAACAGGGGGAACCTCCTACAATGAGCAGTTCTTC. It translates to CSVPTGGTSYNEQFF. The chain is built from TRBV29-1 and TRBJ2-1; 8 nucleotides agree with TRBD1. The CDR3 contains 15 residues. Looked up from germline, CDR1 is SQVTM and CDR2 is ANQGSEA. Trimming cost V 5 bases and J 0 bases; bases outside gene matches: 6.

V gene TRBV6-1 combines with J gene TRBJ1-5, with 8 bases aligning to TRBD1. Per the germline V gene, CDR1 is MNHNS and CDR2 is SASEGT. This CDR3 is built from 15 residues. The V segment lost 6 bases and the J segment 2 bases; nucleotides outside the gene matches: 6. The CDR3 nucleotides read TGTGCCAGCAGAAAGGACAGGGCAGGCAATCAGCCCCAGCATTTT. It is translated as CASRKDRAGNQPQHF.

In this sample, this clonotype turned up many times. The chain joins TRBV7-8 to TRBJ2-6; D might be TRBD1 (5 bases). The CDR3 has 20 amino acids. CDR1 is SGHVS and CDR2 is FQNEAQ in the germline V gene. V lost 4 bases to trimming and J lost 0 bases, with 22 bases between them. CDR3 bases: TGTGCCAGCAGCTCCTACAGGCTCCTTTCCCATATCTCTGGGGCCAACGTCCTGACTTTC. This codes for CASSSYRLLSHISGANVLTF.

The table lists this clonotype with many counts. CDR3 in amino acids: CASATGALNTEAFF. Written as DNA, the CDR3 is TGTGCCAGCGCTACAGGGGCCTTGAACACTGAAGCTTTCTTT. The chain carries TRBV28 and TRBJ1-1; 7 bases line up with TRBD1. Germline CDR1 MDHEN, CDR2 SYDVKM. The CDR3 spans 14 residues. J gave up 0 bases and V 8 bases, and 6 bases lay outside the gene matches.

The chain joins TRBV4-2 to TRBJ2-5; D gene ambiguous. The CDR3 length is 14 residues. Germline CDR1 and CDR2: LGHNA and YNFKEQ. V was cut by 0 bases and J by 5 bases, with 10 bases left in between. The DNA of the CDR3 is TGTGCCAGCAGCCAAGAAAAGGGATCGGAGACCCAGTACTTC. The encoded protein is CASSQEKGSETQYF.

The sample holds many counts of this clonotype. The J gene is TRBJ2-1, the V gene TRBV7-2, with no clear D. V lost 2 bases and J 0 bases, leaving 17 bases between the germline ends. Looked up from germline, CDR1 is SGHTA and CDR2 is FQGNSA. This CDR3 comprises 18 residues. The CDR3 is CASSLNPPAFFSYNEQFF. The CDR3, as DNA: TGTGCCAGCAGCTTAAACCCCCCGGCTTTTTTCTCCTACAATGAGCAGTTCTTC.

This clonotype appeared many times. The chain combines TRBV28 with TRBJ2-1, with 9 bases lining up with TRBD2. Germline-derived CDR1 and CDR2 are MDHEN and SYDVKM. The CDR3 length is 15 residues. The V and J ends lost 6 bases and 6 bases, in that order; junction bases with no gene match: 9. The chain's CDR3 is CASRTGGTSINEQFF. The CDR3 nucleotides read TGTGCCAGCAGGACTGGGGGGACTAGCATCAATGAGCAGTTCTTC.

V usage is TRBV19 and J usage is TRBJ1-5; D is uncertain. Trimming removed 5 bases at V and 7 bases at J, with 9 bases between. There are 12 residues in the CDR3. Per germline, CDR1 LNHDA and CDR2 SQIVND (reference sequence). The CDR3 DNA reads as TGTGCCAGTAGTCAATCGGACCAGCCCCAGCATTTT. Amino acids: CASSQSDQPQHF.

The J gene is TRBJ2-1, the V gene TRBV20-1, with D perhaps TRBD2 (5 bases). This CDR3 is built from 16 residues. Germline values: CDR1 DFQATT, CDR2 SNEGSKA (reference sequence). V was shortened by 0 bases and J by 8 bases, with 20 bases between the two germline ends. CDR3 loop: CSARDPWGDHPYEQFF. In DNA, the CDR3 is TGCAGTGCTAGAGATCCGTGGGGAGACCACCCGTATGAGCAGTTCTTC.

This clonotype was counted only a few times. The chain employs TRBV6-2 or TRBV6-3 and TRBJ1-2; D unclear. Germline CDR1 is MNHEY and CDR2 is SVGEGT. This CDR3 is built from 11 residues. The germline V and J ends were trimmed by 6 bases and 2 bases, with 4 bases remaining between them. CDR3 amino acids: CASRDNYGYTF. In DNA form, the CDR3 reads TGTGCCAGCAGGGACAACTATGGCTACACCTTC.

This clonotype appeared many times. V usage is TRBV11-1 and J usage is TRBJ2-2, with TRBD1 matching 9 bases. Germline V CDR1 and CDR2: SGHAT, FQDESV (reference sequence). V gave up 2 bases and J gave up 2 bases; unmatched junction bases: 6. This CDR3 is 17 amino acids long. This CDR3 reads CASSLIGQGKNTGELFF. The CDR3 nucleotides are TGTGCCAGCAGCTTAATCGGACAGGGGAAAAACACCGGGGAGCTGTTTTTT.

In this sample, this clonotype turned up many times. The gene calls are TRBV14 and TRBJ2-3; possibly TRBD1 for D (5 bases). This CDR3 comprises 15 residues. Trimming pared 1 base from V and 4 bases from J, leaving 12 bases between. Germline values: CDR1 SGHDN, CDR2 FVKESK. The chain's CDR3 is CASSQGPGSADTQYF. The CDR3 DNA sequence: TGTGCCAGCAGCCAAGGGCCAGGGTCGGCAGATACGCAGTATTTT.

The CDR3 region is CASSLVGAGTQYF. The CDR3 nucleotides are TGTGCCAGCAGCTTAGTAGGGGCGGGTACGCAGTATTTT. The rearrangement joins TRBV11-2 to TRBJ2-3; D is tentatively TRBD1 or TRBD2 (5 bases each). This CDR3 region has 13 residues. Trimming pared 1 base from V and 8 bases from J, leaving 10 bases between. Germline V gene lookup returns CDR1 SGHAT and CDR2 FQNNGV.

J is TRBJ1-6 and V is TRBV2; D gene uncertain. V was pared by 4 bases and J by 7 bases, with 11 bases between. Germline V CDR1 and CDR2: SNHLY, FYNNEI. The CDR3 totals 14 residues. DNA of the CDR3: TGTGCCAGCAGTGGCGATTCTCTGAATTCACCCCTCCACTTT. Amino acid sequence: CASSGDSLNSPLHF.

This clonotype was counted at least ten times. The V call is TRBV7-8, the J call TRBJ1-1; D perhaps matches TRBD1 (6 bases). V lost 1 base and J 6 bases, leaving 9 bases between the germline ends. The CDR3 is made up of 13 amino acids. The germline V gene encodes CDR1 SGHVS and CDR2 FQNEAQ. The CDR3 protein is CASSLGGGPEAFF. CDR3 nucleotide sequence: TGTGCCAGCAGCTTAGGCGGGGGGCCTGAAGCTTTCTTT.

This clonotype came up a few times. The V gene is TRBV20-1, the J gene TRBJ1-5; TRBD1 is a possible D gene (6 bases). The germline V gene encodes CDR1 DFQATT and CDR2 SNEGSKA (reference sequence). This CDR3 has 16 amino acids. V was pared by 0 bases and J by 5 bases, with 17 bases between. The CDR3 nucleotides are TGCAGTGCTAGAGATGGGGGACCAGGGGCGCATCAGCCCCAGCATTTT. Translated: CSARDGGPGAHQPQHF.

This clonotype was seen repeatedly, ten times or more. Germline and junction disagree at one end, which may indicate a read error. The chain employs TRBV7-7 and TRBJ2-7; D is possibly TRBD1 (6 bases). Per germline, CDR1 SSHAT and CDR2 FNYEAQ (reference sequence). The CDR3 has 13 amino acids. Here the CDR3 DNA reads TGTGCTAGCAGCTTAAACACAGGGAACGAGCAGTACTTC. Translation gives CASSLNTGNEQYF.

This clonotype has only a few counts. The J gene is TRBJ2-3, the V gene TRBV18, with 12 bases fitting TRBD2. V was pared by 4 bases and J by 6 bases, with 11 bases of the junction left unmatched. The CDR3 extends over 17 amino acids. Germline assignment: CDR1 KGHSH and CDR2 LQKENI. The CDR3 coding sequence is TGTGCCAGCTCACAAAACCCTAGCGGGAGGGCCGCGGATACGCAGTATTTT. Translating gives CASSQNPSGRAADTQYF.

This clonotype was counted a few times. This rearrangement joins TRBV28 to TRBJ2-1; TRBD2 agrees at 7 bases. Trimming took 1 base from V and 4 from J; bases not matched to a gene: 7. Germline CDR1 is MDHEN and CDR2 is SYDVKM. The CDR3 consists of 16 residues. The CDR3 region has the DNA TGTGCCAGCAGTTTATTCGTCCTAGCGGTATACAATGAGCAGTTCTTC. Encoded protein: CASSLFVLAVYNEQFF.

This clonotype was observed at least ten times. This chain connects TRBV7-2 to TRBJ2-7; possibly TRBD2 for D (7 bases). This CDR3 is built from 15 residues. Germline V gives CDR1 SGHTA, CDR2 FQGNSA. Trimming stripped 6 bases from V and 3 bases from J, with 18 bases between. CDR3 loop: CASRPGGGGNYEQYF. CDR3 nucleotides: TGTGCCAGCAGGCCTGGGGGAGGGGGTAACTACGAGCAGTACTTC.

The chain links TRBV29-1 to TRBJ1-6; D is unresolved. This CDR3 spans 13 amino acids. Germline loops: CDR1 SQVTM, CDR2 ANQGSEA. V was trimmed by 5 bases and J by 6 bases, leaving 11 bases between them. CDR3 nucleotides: TGCAGCGTTAGTCCCGGGGTTAATTCACCCCTCCACTTT. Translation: CSVSPGVNSPLHF.

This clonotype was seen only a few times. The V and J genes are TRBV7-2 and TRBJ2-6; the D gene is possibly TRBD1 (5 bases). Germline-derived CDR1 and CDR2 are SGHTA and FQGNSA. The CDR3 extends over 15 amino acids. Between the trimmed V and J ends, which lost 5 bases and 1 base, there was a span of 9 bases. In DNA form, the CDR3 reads TGTGCCAGCAGCGGCCGGACATCTGGGGCCAACGTCCTGACTTTC. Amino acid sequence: CASSGRTSGANVLTF.

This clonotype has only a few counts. The CDR3 DNA reads TGTGCCAGCAGCTCGTCCTTGGGGACGATGGAGACTGGCGGGAACACTGAAGCTTTCTTT. Amino acids: CASSSSLGTMETGGNTEAFF. J is TRBJ1-1 and V is TRBV7-9, with D maybe TRBD1 (5 bases). CDR1 and CDR2 (germline): SEHNR, FQNEAQ (reference sequence). The germline V and J ends were trimmed by 4 bases and 1 base, with 28 bases remaining between them. The CDR3 sequence is 20 residues long.

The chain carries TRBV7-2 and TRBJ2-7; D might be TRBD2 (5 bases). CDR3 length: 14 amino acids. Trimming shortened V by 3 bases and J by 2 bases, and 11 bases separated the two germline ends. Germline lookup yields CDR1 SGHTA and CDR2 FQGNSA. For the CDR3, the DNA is TGTGCCAGCAGCTTTGACGGGGTCCCCTACGAGCAGTACTTC. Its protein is CASSFDGVPYEQYF.

The CDR3 DNA reads TGTGCCAGCAGTTCTCTACAACTCAATCAGCCCCAGCATTTT. Translating gives CASSSLQLNQPQHF. This sequence joins TRBV6-2 or TRBV6-3 and TRBJ1-5; D unclear. The length of the CDR3 is 14 residues. Germline V CDR1 and CDR2: MNHEY, SVGEGT. V lost 4 bases and J 3 bases, leaving 10 bases between the germline ends.